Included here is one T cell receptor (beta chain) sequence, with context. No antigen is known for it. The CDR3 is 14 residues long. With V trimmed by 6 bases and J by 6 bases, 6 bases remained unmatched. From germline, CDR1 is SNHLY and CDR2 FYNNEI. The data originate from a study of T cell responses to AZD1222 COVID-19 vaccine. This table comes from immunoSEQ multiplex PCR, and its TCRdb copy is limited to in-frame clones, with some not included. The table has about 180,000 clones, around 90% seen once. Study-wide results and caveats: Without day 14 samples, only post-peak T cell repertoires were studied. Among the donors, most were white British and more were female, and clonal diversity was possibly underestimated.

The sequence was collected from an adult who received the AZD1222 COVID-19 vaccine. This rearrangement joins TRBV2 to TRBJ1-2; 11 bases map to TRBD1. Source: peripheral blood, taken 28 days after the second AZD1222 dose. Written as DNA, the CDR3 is TGTGCCAGCAGCCGGACAGGGGGCAGGAATGGCTACACCTTC. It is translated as CASSRTGGRNGYTF.